Here is one T cell receptor beta chain with its context. The repertoire was sequenced with immunoSEQ multiplex PCR; TCRdb's copy has only in-frame clones and lacks some. This sample carries about 280,000 clones, around 90% of them seen once, and the ten largest clones take 9.4%. The data stem from a study of blood T cell repertoires in COVID-19. Trimming left V 4 bases short and J 5 bases short, with 14 bases between. The germline gives CDR1 SGHDN, CDR2 FVKESK. This CDR3 region has 14 residues. Sequenced: peripheral blood. This receptor was taken from a man between 18 and 35 years old with active or convalescent COVID-19. The V call is TRBV14, the J call TRBJ2-5; possible D gene TRBD2, 6 bases. The CDR3 sequence is CASSPGGTAETQYF. CDR3 sequence (DNA): TGTGCCAGCAGCCCGGGCGGGACGGCGGAGACCCAGTACTTC.